This T cell receptor (beta chain) was identified in a study of tumor-infiltrating lymphocytes in primary liver carcinoma. Study-wide context: All patients, whether men or women, fell within 30 to 69 years of age. Whole-study results and caveats: Tumor tissue displayed a significantly greater top-250-clone fraction than blood (p = 0.039).

The CDR3 is made up of 16 amino acids. V gave up 5 bases and J gave up 15 bases, with 30 bases separating them. The germline CDR1 and CDR2 sequences are SGHAT and FQNNGV. From approximately 20-30 mg of unsorted bulk tissue, DNA and RNA were co-extracted together. Notes on this clonotype: Its antigen is unidentified.

Constant-region priming of approximately 0.55 ug total RNA yielded TCR beta cDNA. Three nested multiplex PCR rounds, a slightly modified ARM-PCR, produced the libraries for TCR beta. PCR rounds one and two used TRBV1-TRBV30 forward primers with a C-beta reverse primer for 10 cycles each. From the multiplex PCR reads, TCRdb called clonotypes with MiXCR, one entry per CDR3 protein. The data contain 45,000 to 55,000 distinct CDR3 sequences, about 70% of them singletons. The rearrangement joins TRBV11-2 to TRBJ2-3; perhaps TRBD2 as D (6 bases). This sequence originates from a man aged 35-49 years with primary liver carcinoma and hepatitis B virus infection. The sequencing sample was made of liver tumor tissue from sampling region 2. The subset is: tumor region T2, inferior pole. The CDR3 sequence: CASSPLTSGSTDTHYF. Here the CDR3 DNA reads TGTGCCAGCAGCCCCCTGACTAGTGGCAGCACAGATACACACTATTTT.